One and the same sample provided the 30 T cell receptor beta chains below, sequenced in a study of blood T cell repertoires in COVID-19. Clones were sequenced by immunoSEQ multiplex PCR, and TCRdb holds only the in-frame ones, with some missing. The sample contains under 200,000 clones, about 89% of which appear only once. The material sequenced was peripheral blood. The receptors originated from a man aged 35 to 55 with active or convalescent COVID-19.

The rearrangement links TRBV3-1 (or the pseudogene TRBV3-2) to TRBJ2-7; tentative D call: TRBD2 (6 bases). Trimming stripped 4 bases from V and 5 bases from J, with 15 bases between. Germline V gives CDR1 LGHDT, CDR2 YNNKEL (reference sequence). The CDR3 runs 14 residues. The CDR3 nucleotides are TGTGCCAGCAGCCCAGATGGGGGGAGGCACGAGCAGTACTTC. It encodes CASSPDGGRHEQYF.

J is TRBJ2-7 and V is TRBV28, with D tentatively TRBD2 (6 bases). Trimming removed 5 bases from V and 5 bases from J, with 19 bases in between. Germline CDR1 reads MDHEN; CDR2 reads SYDVKM. This CDR3 contains 15 residues. The CDR3 DNA is TGTGCCAGCAGTCCCCCCGATGGGGGGTACGACGAGCAGTACTTC. Its protein is CASSPPDGGYDEQYF.

The chain recombines TRBV7-2 with TRBJ1-6, with D perhaps matching TRBD1 (6 bases). This CDR3 comprises 13 residues. The germline V and J ends were trimmed by 7 bases and 9 bases, with 13 bases remaining between them. In germline, CDR1 is SGHTA, CDR2 FQGNSA. DNA for the CDR3: TGTGCCAGCACCCGGACAGCTAGTTCACCCCTCCACTTT. Amino acids: CASTRTASSPLHF.

This chain connects TRBV27 to TRBJ1-1, with TRBD1 matching 11 bases. CDR1 and CDR2 (germline): MNHEY, SMNVEV (reference sequence). V dropped 2 bases and J dropped 3; count of bases not matched to a gene: 8. The CDR3 loop spans 17 amino acids. This chain's CDR3 is CASSLIPGQGVDTEAFF. The CDR3 region has the DNA TGTGCCAGCAGTTTAATACCGGGACAGGGGGTAGACACTGAAGCTTTCTTT.

The gene calls are TRBV5-6 and TRBJ1-3, with TRBD1 identical over 7 bases. V was clipped by 1 base and J by 2 bases; unmatched bases: 9. Germline V lookup: CDR1 SGHDT, CDR2 YYEEEE. The CDR3 sequence is 17 residues long. Written as DNA, the CDR3 is TGTGCCAGCAGCTTGAGGGTGGGAACAGGGGCTGGAAACACCATATATTTT. Its protein is CASSLRVGTGAGNTIYF. Looking up the rest from reference TRBV5-6 and TRBJ1-3 gives the full variable domain: DAGVTQSPTHLIKTRGQQVTLRCSPKSGHDTVSWYQQALGQGPQFIFQYYEEEERQRGNFPDRFSGHQFPNYSSELNVNALLLGDSALYLCASSLRVGTGAGNTIYFGEGSWLTVV.

The chain carries TRBV19 and TRBJ1-2; D gene ambiguous. The length of the CDR3 is 11 residues. V was cut by 6 bases and J by 1 base, with 3 bases left in between. Germline V CDR1 and CDR2: LNHDA, SQIVND (reference sequence). CDR3 region: CASRSNYGYTF. CDR3 sequence (DNA): TGTGCCAGTAGGAGTAACTATGGCTACACCTTC.

The CDR3 loop reads CASSLGTTSYEQYF. As DNA, the CDR3 is TGTGCCAGCAGCTTAGGGACTACCTCCTACGAGCAGTACTTC. The chain recombines TRBV7-2 with TRBJ2-7; possibly TRBD2 for D (6 bases). Germline V gives CDR1 SGHTA, CDR2 FQGNSA. V was clipped by 1 base and J by 0 bases, with 7 bases between them. There are 14 residues in the CDR3. Combining the CDR3 with reference TRBV7-2 and TRBJ2-7 gives the whole variable domain GAGVSQSPSNKVTEKGKDVELRCDPISGHTALYWYRQSLGQGLEFLIYFQGNSAPDKSGLPSDRFSAERTGGSVSTLTIQRTQQEDSAVYLCASSLGTTSYEQYFGPGTRLTVT.

V usage is TRBV7-6 and J usage is TRBJ1-2; possible D gene TRBD1, 6 bases. The CDR3 covers 14 residues. Germline-derived CDR1 and CDR2 are SGHVS and FNYEAQ. The V end lost 3 bases, the J end lost 6 bases, and 14 bases lay between the germline ends. This CDR3 is CASSFGQTLDGYTF. CDR3 DNA sequence: TGTGCCAGCAGCTTCGGACAGACCCTTGATGGCTACACCTTC.

The genes are TRBV6-5 and TRBJ1-2; possible D gene TRBD1, 5 bases. Trimming removed 1 base from V and 1 base from J, with 7 bases in between. The germline V gene encodes CDR1 MNHEY and CDR2 SVGAGI. This CDR3 comprises 14 residues. CDR3 residues: CASSYLGGNYGYTF. DNA of the CDR3: TGTGCCAGCAGTTACTTGGGGGGTAACTATGGCTACACCTTC.

The V and J genes are TRBV19 and TRBJ1-5; possible D gene TRBD1, 6 bases. The CDR3 contains 13 residues. The germline V gene encodes CDR1 LNHDA and CDR2 SQIVND (reference sequence). V lost 8 bases and J 0 bases, leaving 8 bases between the germline ends. CDR3 sequence reads: CASGTYSNQPQHF. The CDR3 nucleotides read TGTGCCAGTGGGACATATAGCAATCAGCCCCAGCATTTT.

This clone was observed a handful of times. The V and J genes are TRBV9 and TRBJ1-2; 9 positions agree with TRBD1. CDR3 length: 14 residues. The ends lost 3 bases at V and 7 bases at J; junction bases unmatched: 7. CDR1 and CDR2 (germline): SGDLS, YYNGEE. The CDR3 nucleotides read TGTGCCAGCAGCGAAATACAGGGGGCGTCTGGCTACACCTTC. Encoded protein: CASSEIQGASGYTF.

The chain carries TRBV30 and TRBJ2-7; maybe TRBD2 (6 bases). CDR3 length equals 13 residues. Germline CDR1 reads GTSNPN; CDR2 reads SVGIG (reference sequence). V was trimmed by 1 base and J by 2 bases, leaving 9 bases between them. The CDR3, as DNA: TGTGCCTGGAGTGGACTAGTTCCCTACGAGCAGTACTTC. It yields the protein CAWSGLVPYEQYF.

The chain links TRBV10-3 to TRBJ2-7; tentatively, D is TRBD1 (5 bases). The CDR3 sequence is 14 residues long. The ends were cut back, 0 bases at V and 7 bases at J, with 13 bases in the middle. Germline values: CDR1 ENHRY, CDR2 SYGVKD. CDR3 coding DNA: TGTGCCATCAGTGAGTCGGTCAGGGCGAGTGAGCAGTACTTC. Protein: CAISESVRASEQYF.

This clone was seen a handful of times. V is TRBV7-2 and J is TRBJ2-3, with TRBD2 as a possible D gene (7 bases). The CDR3 is 19 amino acids. V lost 4 bases, J lost 0 bases, and 23 bases lay in between. Germline loops: CDR1 SGHTA, CDR2 FQGNSA. The CDR3 DNA sequence: TGTGCCAGCAGCTCAGGAGCGGGACATGGATACCCTAGCACAGATACGCAGTATTTT. This sequence encodes CASSSGAGHGYPSTDTQYF.

The chain recombines TRBV6-5 with TRBJ2-3; weak D call: TRBD2 (5 bases). CDR3 length: 12 amino acids. CDR1 is MNHEY and CDR2 is SVGAGI in the germline V gene. V dropped 6 bases and J dropped 8 bases, with 12 bases sitting between them. The CDR3 is CASRDTRGTQYF. CDR3 DNA sequence: TGTGCCAGCAGGGATACTCGGGGTACGCAGTATTTT.

This chain joins TRBV10-1 and TRBJ1-1; TRBD1 matches at 9 bases. After removal of 2 bases from V and 5 bases from J, the junction contained 6 bases not matched to a gene. This CDR3 comprises 15 residues. Germline V CDR1 and CDR2: WNHNN, SYGVQD (reference sequence). As DNA, the CDR3 is TGCGCCAGCAGTGAGCCGGGACAGGGTTTAACTGAAGCTTTCTTT. Translated: CASSEPGQGLTEAFF.

J is TRBJ1-4 and V is TRBV10-3, with 9 bases that match TRBD1. V lost 6 bases and J lost 6; bases outside the gene matches: 17. CDR1 is ENHRY and CDR2 is SYGVKD in the germline V gene. The CDR3 length is 18 residues. The CDR3 sequence: CAISQAPIRDREDEKLFF. CDR3 sequence (DNA): TGTGCCATCAGCCAAGCCCCTATCCGGGACAGGGAGGATGAAAAACTGTTTTTT.

The chain joins TRBV19 to TRBJ1-2; D is uncertain. Per the germline V gene, CDR1 is LNHDA and CDR2 is SQIVND (reference sequence). Trimming took off 6 bases at V and 8 bases at J, with 16 bases between the two ends. This CDR3 has 13 residues. CDR3 bases: TGTGCCAGTAGGGGAGAAACGATGCGGGGCTACACCTTC. Its translation is CASRGETMRGYTF.

The gene calls are TRBV7-8 and TRBJ1-3; TRBD1 matches at 8 bases. This CDR3 is built from 16 residues. V trimming: 3 bases; J trimming: 0 bases; junction bases outside the gene matches: 4. Per the germline V gene, CDR1 is SGHVS and CDR2 is FQNEAQ. The CDR3: CASSFAGTGSGNTIYF. Here the CDR3 DNA reads TGTGCCAGCAGCTTCGCCGGGACAGGCTCTGGAAACACCATATATTTT.

V usage is TRBV6-5 and J usage is TRBJ1-2; D uncertain. Germline V gene lookup returns CDR1 MNHEY and CDR2 SVGAGI. V gave up 6 bases and J gave up 4 bases, with 12 bases separating them. The CDR3 sequence is 13 residues long. The CDR3 sequence is CASSSTVSYGYTF. In DNA form, the CDR3 reads TGTGCCAGCAGCTCAACAGTTAGCTATGGCTACACCTTC.

This rearrangement joins TRBV9 to TRBJ2-1; 9 bases match TRBD1. The CDR3 consists of 16 residues. Germline V gives CDR1 SGDLS, CDR2 YYNGEE. The junction had 7 bases not matched to a gene; V was cut back by 4 bases and J by 2 bases. CDR3 sequence (DNA): TGTGCCAGCAGCTGGCAGGACAGGGGCCCCTACAATGAGCAGTTCTTC. Residues: CASSWQDRGPYNEQFF.

The chain couples TRBV7-2 to TRBJ2-1, with 8 nucleotides matching TRBD1. The CDR3 runs 14 residues. V gave up 5 bases and J gave up 6 bases; unmatched junction bases: 6. CDR1 is SGHTA, CDR2 FQGNSA, per germline. CDR3 in amino acids: CASSLRGRSNEQFF. For the CDR3, the DNA is TGTGCCAGCAGCCTCAGGGGGCGGAGCAATGAGCAGTTCTTC.

The chain links TRBV11-2 to TRBJ2-3; D is perhaps TRBD2 (6 bases). Germline loops: CDR1 SGHAT, CDR2 FQNNGV. The CDR3 length is 15 residues. V lost 5 bases and J lost 3, with 15 bases in between. The CDR3 nucleotides are TGTGCCAGCAGCCAAGACGGCGGGGAGACAGATACGCAGTATTTT. This codes for CASSQDGGETDTQYF.

The chain employs TRBV2 and TRBJ1-1; D unclear. The CDR3 covers 10 residues. Germline-derived CDR1 and CDR2 are SNHLY and FYNNEI. Trimming shortened V by 5 bases and J by 13 bases, and 11 bases separated the two germline ends. The chain's CDR3 is CASSLQKLFF. The DNA of the CDR3 is TGTGCCAGCAGTCTACAGAAACTTTTCTTT. Full variable domain (remainder filled in from reference TRBV2 and TRBJ1-1): EPEVTQTPSHQVTQMGQEVILRCVPISNHLYFYWYRQILGQKVEFLVSFYNNEISEKSEIFDDQFSVERPDGSNFTLKIRSTKLEDSAMYFCASSLQKLFFGQGTRLTVV.

The chain employs TRBV19 and TRBJ2-2; 9 nucleotides agree with TRBD2. Germline assignment: CDR1 LNHDA and CDR2 SQIVND (reference sequence). V was pared by 2 bases and J by 8 bases, with 9 bases of the junction left unmatched. The CDR3 length is 16 residues. CDR3 region: CASSISLAGRGGELFF. In DNA form, the CDR3 reads TGTGCCAGTAGTATAAGCCTAGCGGGGCGAGGGGGGGAGCTGTTTTTT.

This chain uses TRBV5-1 with TRBJ2-3; a weak D match, TRBD1 (5 bases). From germline, CDR1 is SGHRS and CDR2 YFSETQ. V lost 6 bases, J lost 1 base, and 21 bases lay in between. This CDR3 contains 17 residues. CDR3 protein: CASTPSKGRRGTDTQYF. The CDR3 DNA follows: TGCGCCAGCACCCCCTCGAAGGGGCGCAGGGGCACAGATACGCAGTATTTT.

This chain joins TRBV29-1 and TRBJ1-2; unclear D gene. Germline V gives CDR1 SQVTM, CDR2 ANQGSEA. The length of the CDR3 is 12 residues. Trimming cost V 6 bases and J 4 bases, with 12 bases left between them. In DNA, the CDR3 is TGCAGCGTAAGGACTCGCGGCTATGGCTACACCTTC. Its protein product is CSVRTRGYGYTF.

This chain connects TRBV28 to TRBJ2-7, with D hard to call. V was trimmed by 5 bases and J by 7 bases, leaving 15 bases between them. This CDR3 has 13 amino acids. Germline V lookup: CDR1 MDHEN, CDR2 SYDVKM. The CDR3 DNA sequence: TGTGCCAGCAGTCTCCTATACCCTGAAGAGCAGTACTTC. This encodes CASSLLYPEEQYF.

The rearrangement links TRBV7-9 to TRBJ2-4; possible D gene TRBD2, 7 bases. V was cut by 1 base and J by 0 bases, with 13 bases left in between. The CDR3 extends over 17 amino acids. The germline V gene encodes CDR1 SEHNR and CDR2 FQNEAQ (reference sequence). The CDR3 spells CASSLERDILAKNIQYF. The DNA of the CDR3 is TGTGCCAGCAGCTTAGAGCGGGACATCCTAGCCAAAAACATTCAGTACTTC.

The chain employs TRBV6-6 and TRBJ1-2; TRBD1 aligns across 9 bases. The CDR3 runs to 14 residues. CDR1 MNHNY and CDR2 SVGAGI come from the germline V gene (reference sequence). J was trimmed by 4 bases and V by 2 bases; bases with no gene match: 2. The DNA of the CDR3 is TGTGCCAGCAGTTACGGACAGGGGAGCTATGGCTACACCTTC. This sequence encodes CASSYGQGSYGYTF.